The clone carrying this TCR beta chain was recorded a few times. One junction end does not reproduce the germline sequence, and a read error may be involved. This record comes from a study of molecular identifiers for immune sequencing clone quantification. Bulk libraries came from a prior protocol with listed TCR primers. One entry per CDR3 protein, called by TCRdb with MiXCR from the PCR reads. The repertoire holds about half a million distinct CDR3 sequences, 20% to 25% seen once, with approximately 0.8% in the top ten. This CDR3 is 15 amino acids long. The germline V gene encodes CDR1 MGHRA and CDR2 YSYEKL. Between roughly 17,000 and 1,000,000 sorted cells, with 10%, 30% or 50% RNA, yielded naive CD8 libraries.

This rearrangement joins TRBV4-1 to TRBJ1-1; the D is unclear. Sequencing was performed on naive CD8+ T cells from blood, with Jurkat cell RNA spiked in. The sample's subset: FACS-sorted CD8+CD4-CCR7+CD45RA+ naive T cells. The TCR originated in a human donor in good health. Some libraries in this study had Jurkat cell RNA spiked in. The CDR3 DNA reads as TGCGCCAGCAGCCAAGATTACAGCCCCAACACTGAAGCTTCCTTT. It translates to CASSQDYSPNTEASF.